This T cell receptor beta chain is drawn from a study of regulatory T cells in long-lasting Graves disease. The sample's time point: newly diagnosed GD, antithyroid drugs for less than 3 months. The TCR library was prepared using RNA isolated from PBMCs. The authors diagnosed Graves' disease using American Thyroid Association guidelines. General study results and limits: Small sample size may have lowered accuracy.

In its sample, this clonotype was seen many times. What it recognizes is unknown. Germline values: CDR1 SNHLY, CDR2 FYNNEI. The V segment lost 3 bases and the J segment 4 bases; nucleotides outside the gene matches: 2. CDR3 size: 13 residues. Construction of the TCR beta libraries employed iRepertoire HTBI primers in conjunction with Arm-PCR of CDR3 regions. In the original workflow: In the combined samples, around 60 TRBV and approximately 15 TRBJ segments were identified. MiXCR was run by TCRdb on the multiplex PCR reads, yielding one entry per CDR3 protein. The V and J calls reflect TCRdb's pipeline rather than the authors' work. Of about 620,000 distinct CDR3 sequences listed, roughly 15% are singletons. This sample also belongs to another study, concerning T cells in Graves' hyperthyroidism and ophthalmopathy. In that study: Any patient presenting with uncontrolled infection, other autoimmune disease, pregnancy or lactation was left out.

This receptor was obtained from a woman between 25 and 40 years old with Graves disease. The source was peripheral blood mononuclear cells (PBMCs), collected at new diagnosis, from a patient treated with antithyroid drugs. The chain has TRBV2 and TRBJ1-1; 7 bases line up with TRBD1. The CDR3 DNA reads as TGTGCCAGCAGTGATGAGGGGGCCACTGAAGCTTTCTTT. As protein: CASSDEGATEAFF.